This T cell receptor (beta chain) was sequenced in a study of shared clonotypes between healthy human individuals. CDR1 and CDR2 (germline): SGHDT, YYEEEE. V lost 3 bases, J lost 3 bases, and 11 bases lay in between. The length of the CDR3 is 14 residues. CD4+ cells underwent separation, giving CD45RA+ naive and CD45RA-negative memory subsets. Findings and limits, study-wide: Naive subsets tended to show greater estimated richness than memory subsets. Shared clonotypes: about 4.6% naive CD4, about 3.5% naive CD8, about 2.5% memory CD4, under 0.5% memory CD8.

This clone was recorded a few times. Its target is unknown. Method: immunoSEQ multiplex PCR; TCRdb's copy keeps in-frame clones and lacks some. The data hold under 1,100,000 clones, with roughly 70% observed a single time. The chain couples TRBV5-6 to TRBJ2-3, with D possibly being TRBD2 (5 bases). The source material was memory CD4+ T cells sorted from blood. The sample's subset: CD45RA-negative fraction. This TCR was recovered from a young man in good health. CDR3 loop: CASSWTGVTDTQYF. The CDR3 nucleotides are TGTGCCAGCAGCTGGACTGGAGTTACAGATACGCAGTATTTT.